These T cell receptor beta chains were read from a single sample in a study of response to subunit inactivated influenza vaccine. TCRdb reprocessed the RT-PCR reads with MiXCR, giving one entry per CDR3 protein. This sample has fewer than 600,000 distinct CDR3 sequences, with more than 7% found just once. The material sequenced was PBMCs from blood, taken roughly 24 months after vaccination. The receptors here all came from a man aged 50 to 69 who received an inactivated influenza vaccine. Both conserved end residues are part of each CDR3. The D gene is left open where the match is weak. Expanded clones are given a class, and other clones once, few, many or no size at all.

len,j_gene,v_gene,abundance,d_gene,CDR3aa,CDR3nt
15,TRBJ2-1,TRBV28,few,-,CASSTRGNPYNEQFF,TGTGCCAGCAGTACCCGGGGGAACCCCTACAATGAGCAGTTCTTC
15,TRBJ2-1,TRBV7-6,-,TRBD2,CASSHGLGADNEQFF,TGTGCCAGCAGCCACGGACTAGGAGCGGACAATGAGCAGTTCTTC
15,TRBJ2-5,TRBV7-9,few,TRBD2,CASSLTTSVQETQYF,TGTGCCAGCAGCTTAACAACTAGCGTCCAAGAGACCCAGTACTTC
16,TRBJ2-7,TRBV4-2,-,TRBD2,CASSQDRGEGAYEQYF,TGTGCCAGCAGCCAAGATCGGGGGGAAGGGGCCTACGAGCAGTACTTC
14,TRBJ2-1,TRBV6-5,few,-,CASSYSDTRTEQFF,TGTGCCAGCAGTTACTCGGATACTCGGACAGAGCAGTTCTTC
12,TRBJ2-3,TRBV10-3,few,-,CAISNVTDTQYF,TGTGCCATCAGTAACGTCACAGATACGCAGTATTTT
17,TRBJ2-1,TRBV5-6,-,TRBD1,CASRLGQGSWSYNEQFF,TGTGCCAGCAGATTGGGACAGGGGTCGTGGTCCTACAATGAGCAGTTCTTC
15,TRBJ2-3,TRBV7-8,-,TRBD1,CASLLRDRDTDTQYF,TGTGCCAGCCTCCTTCGGGACAGGGACACAGATACGCAGTATTTT
15,TRBJ2-1,TRBV28,-,TRBD2,CASSLWGTRVNEQFF,TGTGCCAGCAGTTTATGGGGGACTAGAGTCAATGAGCAGTTCTTC
15,TRBJ1-5,TRBV19,few,-,CASSQFRAVNQPQHF,TGTGCCAGTAGTCAATTCCGGGCCGTAAATCAGCCCCAGCATTTT
12,TRBJ1-1,TRBV7-9,few,-,CASSLISAEAFF,TGTGCCAGCAGCTTAATATCTGCTGAAGCTTTCTTT
13,TRBJ1-3,TRBV6-1,many,-,CASATSEGNTIYF,TGTGCCAGCGCGACCTCGGAAGGAAACACCATATATTTT
13,TRBJ2-7,TRBV11-2,-,-,CARKGRVFRGQYF,TGTGCCAGAAAAGGCAGGGTATTCCGGGGGCAGTACTTC
17,TRBJ2-5,TRBV5-1,-,TRBD2,CASSLAGTSGGQETQYF,TGCGCCAGCAGCTTGGCTGGAACTAGCGGGGGACAAGAGACCCAGTACTTC
14,TRBJ2-1,TRBV20-1,few,-,CSASARGRVNEQFF,TGCAGTGCTAGCGCTCGCGGAAGGGTCAATGAGCAGTTCTTC
16,TRBJ2-5,TRBV25-1,few,TRBD2,CASSDALAVGGETQYF,TGTGCCAGCAGTGACGCACTAGCGGTGGGGGGAGAGACCCAGTACTTC
12,TRBJ2-7,TRBV20-1,few,-,CSGGGGGYEQYF,TGTTCAGGGGGGGGAGGGGGATACGAGCAGTACTTC
13,TRBJ2-3,TRBV11-2,many,-,CASSLRGVDTQYF,TGTGCCAGCAGCCTCCGTGGAGTAGATACGCAGTATTTT
10,TRBJ2-3,TRBV29-1,many,-,CSAGEDTQYF,TGCAGCGCAGGCGAAGATACGCAGTATTTT
14,TRBJ1-4,TRBV5-1,many,TRBD1,CASSEDRGEGKLFF,TGCGCCAGCAGCGAGGACAGGGGGGAAGGAAAACTGTTTTTT
17,TRBJ2-1,TRBV5-1,few,TRBD2,CASSFGGTSGAYNEQFF,TGCGCCAGCAGCTTCGGGGGTACTAGCGGTGCCTACAATGAGCAGTTCTTC
16,TRBJ1-6,TRBV7-2,few,-,CASSLDRALPGSPLHF,TGTGCCAGCAGCCTAGACCGGGCCCTGCCTGGTTCACCCCTCCACTTT
14,TRBJ2-7,TRBV29-1,-,-,CSAGGPPGGYEQYF,TGCAGCGCCGGAGGGCCCCCAGGGGGCTACGAGCAGTACTTC
17,TRBJ2-1,TRBV5-1,many,TRBD1,CASSSGTGASRVNEQFF,TGCGCCAGCAGCTCCGGGACAGGGGCATCGAGGGTCAATGAGCAGTTCTTC
15,TRBJ2-2,TRBV6-2/TRBV6-3,-,TRBD1,CASRGQGLEAGELFF,TGTGCCAGCAGGGGACAGGGCTTGGAGGCCGGGGAGCTGTTTTTT
14,TRBJ2-7,TRBV3-1,-,TRBD1,CASSPGQGTGEQYF,TGTGCCAGCAGCCCGGGACAGGGTACGGGGGAGCAGTACTTC
12,TRBJ1-2,TRBV9,few,-,CASSVSSGGYTF,TGTGCCAGCAGCGTATCGTCTGGTGGCTACACCTTC
14,TRBJ2-7,TRBV7-9,-,TRBD1,CASSLGRTGNEQYF,TGTGCCAGCAGCTTAGGGCGGACAGGGAACGAGCAGTACTTC
14,TRBJ2-3,TRBV4-3,-,-,CASSQRFQSDTQYF,TGCGCCAGCAGCCAGAGGTTCCAATCAGATACGCAGTATTTT
16,TRBJ2-2,TRBV4-1,few,TRBD1,CASSQQGELNTGELFF,TGCGCCAGCAGCCAACAGGGGGAGCTGAACACCGGGGAGCTGTTTTTT
14,TRBJ1-1,TRBV12-3/TRBV12-4,few,-,CASSFRQQNTEAFF,TGTGCCAGCAGTTTTAGACAGCAGAACACTGAAGCTTTCTTT
17,TRBJ2-1,TRBV10-3,few,TRBD2,CAKQGTSGIRSYNEQFF,TGTGCCAAACAAGGGACTAGCGGGATTCGGTCCTACAATGAGCAGTTCTTC
11,TRBJ2-1,TRBV10-3,-,-,CAIGDVNEQFF,TGTGCCATCGGGGACGTCAATGAGCAGTTCTTC
15,TRBJ2-2,TRBV12-3/TRBV12-4,many,-,CASSLKQGNTGELFF,TGTGCCAGCAGTTTAAAACAGGGGAACACCGGGGAGCTGTTTTTT
15,TRBJ2-7,TRBV18,few,TRBD1,CASSTGTGFSYEQYF,TGTGCCAGCTCAACCGGGACAGGATTCTCCTACGAGCAGTACTTC
14,TRBJ2-7,TRBV5-6,many,TRBD2,CASSPGTSVYEQYF,TGTGCCAGCAGCCCCGGGACTAGCGTCTACGAGCAGTACTTC
15,TRBJ2-6,TRBV12-3/TRBV12-4,few,-,CASSLAAVGANVLTF,TGTGCCAGCAGTTTAGCGGCGGTGGGGGCCAACGTCCTGACTTTC
16,TRBJ2-5,TRBV5-1,few,-,CASSLGIGYSQETQYF,TGCGCCAGCAGCTTGGGTATTGGTTACAGCCAAGAGACCCAGTACTTC
13,TRBJ2-1,TRBV2,few,-,CASSEGVYNEQFF,TGTGCCAGCAGTGAAGGAGTTTACAATGAGCAGTTCTTC
15,TRBJ2-3,TRBV4-1,-,TRBD1,CASSLPGQGSDTQYF,TGCGCCAGCAGCCTCCCGGGACAGGGATCGGATACGCAGTATTTT
13,TRBJ2-5,TRBV5-1,-,-,CASNSVLEETQYF,TGCGCCAGCAATAGCGTTTTGGAGGAGACCCAGTACTTC
14,TRBJ2-5,TRBV5-1,-,TRBD2,CASSLELAGKTQYF,TGCGCCAGCAGCTTGGAACTAGCGGGGAAGACCCAGTACTTC
17,TRBJ2-6,TRBV30,few,-,CAWRRGRLSSGANVLTF,TGTGCCTGGAGAAGGGGAAGGCTCTCTTCTGGGGCCAACGTCCTGACTTTC
14,TRBJ1-2,TRBV29-1,few,-,CSVEGSGDFYGYTF,TGCAGCGTTGAAGGTTCAGGGGATTTTTATGGCTACACCTTC
13,TRBJ2-3,TRBV10-3,many,-,CAIRDSSTDTQYF,TGTGCCATCAGGGACAGTAGCACAGATACGCAGTATTTT
14,TRBJ2-3,TRBV20-1,-,-,CSGGGHRWTDTQYF,TGCAGTGGGGGGGGCCATAGGTGGACAGATACGCAGTATTTT
15,TRBJ2-7,TRBV19,-,TRBD2,CASSTASGGTYEQYF,TGTGCCAGTAGCACGGCCAGCGGGGGAACCTACGAGCAGTACTTC
15,TRBJ2-5,TRBV18,-,TRBD2,CASSPRDYQQETQYF,TGTGCCAGCTCACCGCGGGACTATCAACAAGAGACCCAGTACTTC
17,TRBJ2-1,TRBV30,-,TRBD2,CAWGAGRRASSYNEQFF,TGTGCCTGGGGGGCCGGGAGGCGGGCAAGCTCCTACAATGAGCAGTTCTTC